This T cell receptor (beta chain) was observed in a study of T cells after yellow fever vaccination. Study at large: The fractions with low cell numbers were processed using SMART-Seq v4 Ultra Low Input. Overall study findings and caveats: In post-booster samples, most primary-vaccination clones reappeared (about 96% CD4, about 91% CD8). Researchers noted that a small share of clonotypes showed up in both CD4 and CD8 compartments.

Template switching with 5'RACE generated the TCR cDNA and added a universal primer site and UMIs. One entry per CDR3 protein results from TCRdb running MiXCR on the 5' RACE reads. The data show around 310,000 distinct CDR3 sequences, roughly 8.7% seen once. As regards this clonotype: The antigen remains unidentified.

The source material was PBMCs, sampled on the day of the first yellow fever vaccination. The clonotype was recovered from a man younger than 30 who received the YFV17D yellow fever vaccine.

This chain's CDR3 is CASSLGQGILSQETQYF. As DNA, the CDR3 is TGCGCCAGCAGCTTGGGACAGGGGATACTCAGCCAAGAGACCCAGTACTTC. The chain carries TRBV5-1 and TRBJ2-5; 8 bases line up with TRBD1. Germline trimming cut 0 bases from V and 1 base from J; bases unmatched to any gene: 8. The CDR3 runs to 17 residues. CDR1 SGHRS and CDR2 YFSETQ come from the germline V gene.